This TCR beta chain was profiled in a study of beta chain features in type 1 diabetes. Looked up from germline, CDR1 is SGHAT and CDR2 is FQNNGV. The CDR3 length is 13 residues. Trimming took off 5 bases at V and 4 bases at J, with 11 bases between the two ends. Study findings and constraints: More deletions and fewer insertions at VDJ junctions were found in patients with type 1 diabetes. Whether HLA type affects TCRB rearrangement stayed undetermined in the present work. The study found moderately but significantly shorter TCRB CDR3s in all four CD4+ subsets of Type 1 diabetes patients.

Expressed TCRB transcripts were sequenced because the isolated RNA had all been reverse transcribed beforehand. Survey-depth immunoSEQ sequencing was used for stem cell-like memory T cells. The table came from immunoSEQ multiplex PCR; TCRdb's copy has only in-frame clones and leaves some out. Altogether approximately 15,000 clones are present, around 69% being singletons, with the ten largest covering roughly 0.32%. As for this clone: The target antigen is unknown.

The chain recombines TRBV11-2 with TRBJ1-2; weak D call: TRBD1 (6 bases). Sequenced input: stem cell memory CD4+ T cells from blood. The TCR was taken from a woman between 18 and 29 years old with type 1 diabetes. The CDR3 DNA follows: TGTGCCAGCAGCGAGGACAGCCGCTATGGCTACACCTTC. It encodes CASSEDSRYGYTF. The variable domain in full, with the rest retrieved from reference TRBV11-2 and TRBJ1-2, is EAGVAQSPRYKIIEKRQSVAFWCNPISGHATLYWYQQILGQGPKLLIQFQNNGVVDDSQLPKDRFSAERLKGVDSTLKIQPAKLEDSAVYLCASSEDSRYGYTFGSGTRLTVV.